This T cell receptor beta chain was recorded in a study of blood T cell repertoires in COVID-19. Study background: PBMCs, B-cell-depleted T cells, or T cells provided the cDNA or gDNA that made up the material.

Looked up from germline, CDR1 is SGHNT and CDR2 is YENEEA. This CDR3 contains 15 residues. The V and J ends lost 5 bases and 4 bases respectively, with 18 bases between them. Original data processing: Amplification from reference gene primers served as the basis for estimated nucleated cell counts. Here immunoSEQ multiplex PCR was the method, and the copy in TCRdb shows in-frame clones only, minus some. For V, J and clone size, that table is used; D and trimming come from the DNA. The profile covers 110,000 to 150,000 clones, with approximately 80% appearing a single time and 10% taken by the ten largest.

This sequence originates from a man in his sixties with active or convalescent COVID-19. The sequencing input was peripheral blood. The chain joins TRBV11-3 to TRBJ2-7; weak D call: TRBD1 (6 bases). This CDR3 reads CASSAGEQGWYEQYF. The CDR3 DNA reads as TGTGCCAGCAGCGCGGGTGAACAGGGCTGGTACGAGCAGTACTTC.